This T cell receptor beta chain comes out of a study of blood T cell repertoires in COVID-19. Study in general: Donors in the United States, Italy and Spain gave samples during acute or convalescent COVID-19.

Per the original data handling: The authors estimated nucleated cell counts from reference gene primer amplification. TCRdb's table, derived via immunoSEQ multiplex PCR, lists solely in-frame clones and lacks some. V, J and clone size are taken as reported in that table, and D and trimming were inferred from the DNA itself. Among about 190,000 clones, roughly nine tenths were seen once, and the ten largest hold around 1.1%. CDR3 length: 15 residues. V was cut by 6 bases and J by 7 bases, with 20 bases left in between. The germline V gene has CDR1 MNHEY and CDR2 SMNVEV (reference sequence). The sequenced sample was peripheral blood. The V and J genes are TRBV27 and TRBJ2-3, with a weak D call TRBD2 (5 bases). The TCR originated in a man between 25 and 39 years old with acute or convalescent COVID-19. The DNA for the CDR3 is TGTGCCAGCAGAGTGGACGCCGGGGTTGGGTATACGCAGTATTTT. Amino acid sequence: CASRVDAGVGYTQYF.